This T cell receptor (beta chain) was observed in a study of shared clonotypes between healthy human individuals. The CDR3 has 14 amino acids. The trim removed 4 bases at V and 3 bases at J, leaving 5 bases unmatched. The germline V gene has CDR1 MGHDK and CDR2 SYGVNS. The repertoire was sequenced with immunoSEQ multiplex PCR; TCRdb's copy has only in-frame clones and lacks some. The repertoire includes 2 million to 2.5 million clones, around 92% of them detected once, and approximately 0.39% sits in the top ten. This TCR came from a man between 18 and 29 years old in good health. Some clones in this sample may be carry-over from other donors' samples. What was sequenced was naive CD4+ T cells from PBMCs. Described subset: CD45RA+ positively selected. The chain combines TRBV25-1 with TRBJ1-1; 7 bases line up with TRBD1. The CDR3 DNA reads as TGTGCCAGCAGTGCCGAGACAGGGTACACTGAAGCTTTCTTT. This translates into CASSAETGYTEAFF. The complete variable domain, with remaining parts taken from reference TRBV25-1 and TRBJ1-1, reads EADIYQTPRYLVIGTGKKITLECSQTMGHDKMYWYQQDPGMELHLIHYSYGVNSTEKGDLSSESTVSRIRTEHFPLTLESARPSHTSQYLCASSAETGYTEAFFGQGTRLTVV.